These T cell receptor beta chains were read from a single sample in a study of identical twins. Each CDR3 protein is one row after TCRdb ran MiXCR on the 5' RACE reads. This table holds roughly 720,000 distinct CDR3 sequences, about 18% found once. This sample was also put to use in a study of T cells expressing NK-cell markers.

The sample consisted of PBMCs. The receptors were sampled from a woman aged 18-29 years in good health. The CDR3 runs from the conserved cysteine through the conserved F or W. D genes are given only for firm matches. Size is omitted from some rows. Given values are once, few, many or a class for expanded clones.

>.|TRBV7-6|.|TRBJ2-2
CASSLHPSIGTGELFF
TGTGCCAGCAGCTTACATCCTTCGATTGGCACCGGGGAGCTGTTTTTT
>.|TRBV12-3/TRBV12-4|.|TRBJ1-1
CASSNRRDIGAFF
TGTGCCAGCAGTAACCGTCGGGACATCGGAGCTTTCTTT
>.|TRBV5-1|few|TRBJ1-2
CASSVYRNGGDDGYTF
TGCGCCAGCAGCGTTTACAGAAATGGGGGCGACGATGGCTACACCTTC
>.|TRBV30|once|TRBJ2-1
CAREGGGGSYNEQFF
TGTGCCCGAGAGGGAGGCGGAGGCTCCTACAATGAGCAGTTCTTC
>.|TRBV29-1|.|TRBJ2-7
CSAYTAYEQYF
TGCAGCGCCTACACGGCCTACGAGCAGTACTTC
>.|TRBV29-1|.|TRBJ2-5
CSCRVLQETQYF
TGCAGCTGCAGGGTATTACAAGAGACCCAGTACTTC
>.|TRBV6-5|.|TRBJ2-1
CASSYSAGAYNEHFF
TGTGCCAGCAGTTACTCGGCGGGGGCCTACAATGAGCATTTCTTC
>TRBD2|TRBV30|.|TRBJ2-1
CAWNSQTSGKQFF
TGTGCCTGGAACTCTCAAACTAGCGGAAAGCAGTTCTTC
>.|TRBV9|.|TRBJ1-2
CASSQRDYGYTF
TGTGCCAGCAGCCAGCGGGATTATGGCTACACCTTC
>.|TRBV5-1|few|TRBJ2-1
CASMIQGPLNFNEQFF
TGCGCCAGCATGATTCAGGGCCCGCTGAATTTCAATGAGCAGTTCTTC
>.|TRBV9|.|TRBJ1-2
CASSVAAGGNYGYTF
TGTGCCAGCAGCGTAGCTGCGGGGGGCAATTATGGCTACACCTTC
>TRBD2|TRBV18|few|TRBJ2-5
CASSLQPSGQETQYF
TGTGCCAGCTCCCTACAACCTAGCGGTCAAGAGACCCAGTACTTC
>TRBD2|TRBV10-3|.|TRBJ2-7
CAIRLADPYEQYF
TGTGCCATCCGACTAGCGGATCCCTACGAGCAGTACTTC
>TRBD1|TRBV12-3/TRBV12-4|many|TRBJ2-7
CASSQQGTYEQYF
TGTGCCAGCAGCCAACAGGGGACCTACGAGCAGTACTTC
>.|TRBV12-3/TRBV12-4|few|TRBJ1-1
CASSLVGGVTEAFF
TGTGCCAGCAGTTTAGTCGGGGGGGTTACTGAAGCTTTCTTT
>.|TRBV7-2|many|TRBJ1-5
CASSRLGGDQPQHF
TGTGCCAGCAGCCGCTTGGGGGGTGATCAGCCCCAGCATTTT
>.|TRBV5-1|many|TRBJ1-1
CASSLAGWEAFF
TGCGCCAGCAGCTTGGCCGGATGGGAAGCTTTCTTT
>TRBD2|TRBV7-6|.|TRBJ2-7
CASSLAAGGPNEQYF
TGTGCCAGCAGCTTAGCGGCGGGGGGGCCCAACGAGCAGTACTTC
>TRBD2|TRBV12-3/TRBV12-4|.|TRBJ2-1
CASDRKAGGPTEQFF
TGTGCCAGCGACAGAAAAGCGGGAGGGCCCACCGAGCAGTTCTTC
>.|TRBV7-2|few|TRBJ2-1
CASSLFQGYNEQFF
TGTGCCAGCAGCCTTTTTCAGGGGTACAATGAGCAGTTCTTC
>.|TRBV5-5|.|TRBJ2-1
CASSRDPSYNEQFF
TGTGCCAGCTCCAGAGATCCCTCCTACAATGAGCAGTTCTTC
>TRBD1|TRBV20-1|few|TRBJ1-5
CSALDRVNQPQHF
TGCAGTGCTTTAGACAGGGTCAATCAGCCCCAGCATTTT
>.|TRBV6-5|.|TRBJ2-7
CASTGWNEQYF
TGTGCCAGCACGGGATGGAACGAGCAGTACTTC
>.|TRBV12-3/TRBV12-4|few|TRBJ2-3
CASSPGLNTQYF
TGTGCCAGCAGCCCTGGACTCAATACGCAGTATTTT
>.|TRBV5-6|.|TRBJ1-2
CASSLKSTGYTF
TGTGCCAGCAGCTTGAAGAGTACTGGCTACACCTTC
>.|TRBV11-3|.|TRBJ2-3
CASSMLLEDTQYF
TGTGCCAGCAGCATGCTACTGGAGGATACGCAGTATTTT
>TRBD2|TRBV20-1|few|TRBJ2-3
CSARDIAGGDTQYF
TGCAGTGCTAGGGACATAGCGGGAGGGGATACGCAGTATTTT
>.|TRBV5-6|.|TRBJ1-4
CASSFILDEKLFF
TGTGCCAGCAGCTTTATCCTGGACGAAAAACTGTTTTTT
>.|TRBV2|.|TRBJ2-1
CASSDVSSHEQFF
TGTGCCAGCAGCGACGTCTCGTCCCATGAGCAGTTCTTC
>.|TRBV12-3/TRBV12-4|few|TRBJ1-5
CASSFFPVRQPQHF
TGTGCCAGCAGTTTCTTCCCAGTCCGTCAGCCCCAGCATTTT
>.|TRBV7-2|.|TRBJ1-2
CASGGGPWDGYTF
TGTGCCAGCGGGGGAGGACCATGGGATGGCTACACCTTC
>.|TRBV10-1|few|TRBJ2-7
CASSRFKGTNYEQYF
TGCGCCAGCAGTCGCTTTAAGGGGACAAACTACGAGCAGTACTTC
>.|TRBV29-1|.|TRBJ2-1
CSARFKPGYNEQFF
TGCAGCGCCAGATTTAAACCAGGGTACAATGAGCAGTTCTTC
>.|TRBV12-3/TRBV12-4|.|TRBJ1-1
CASSFQDRNTEAFF
TGTGCCAGCAGTTTTCAGGACAGGAACACTGAAGCTTTCTTT
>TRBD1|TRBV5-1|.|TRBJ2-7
CASSLGDRGGSDYEQYF
TGCGCCAGCAGCCTTGGGGACAGGGGTGGATCGGACTACGAGCAGTACTTC
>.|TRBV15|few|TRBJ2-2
CATSRGAGIMTGELFF
TGTGCCACCAGCAGAGGGGCAGGGATAATGACCGGGGAGCTGTTTTTT
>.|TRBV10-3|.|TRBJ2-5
CAISDQKETQYF
TGTGCCATCAGTGACCAAAAAGAGACCCAGTACTTC
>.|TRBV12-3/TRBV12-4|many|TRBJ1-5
CASGTGNQPQHF
TGTGCCAGTGGGACGGGCAATCAGCCCCAGCATTTT